What follows are 24 T cell receptor beta chains derived from one specimen sequenced in a study of naive and memory T cell subsets. For these receptors, no antigen is known. An equimolar mix of two oligonucleotides served as the beta constant-region primer for TRBC1 and TRBC2. Ligated cDNA was amplified by four rounds of PCR with nested alpha and beta constant-region primers and SP2. TCRdb analysed the UMI-ligation and nested PCR reads with MiXCR anew, one entry per CDR3 protein. The sample lists 85,000 to 130,000 distinct CDR3 sequences, roughly 14% occurring once. Findings and caveats of the study: Possibly reflecting memory cells re-expressing CD45RA, a few larger clonotypes occurred in naive repertoires, especially CD8.

The sample comprised naive CD8+ T cells from blood. Receptors were obtained from a human donor in good health.

This clonotype occurred many times. The rearrangement links TRBV29-1 to TRBJ1-1; D is uncertain. The ends were cut back, 6 bases at V and 1 base at J, with 9 bases in the middle. Germline V gene sequence: CDR1 SQVTM, CDR2 ANQGSEA. This CDR3 contains 12 residues. The CDR3 is CSVHTANTEAFF. DNA for the CDR3: TGCAGCGTCCACACAGCGAACACTGAAGCTTTCTTT.

This clonotype was seen at least ten times. The gene calls are TRBV4-1 and TRBJ2-3; D is possibly TRBD1 or TRBD2 (6 bases each). The germline V gene encodes CDR1 MGHRA and CDR2 YSYEKL. V was trimmed by 1 base and J by 5 bases, leaving 13 bases between them. The CDR3 is made up of 15 amino acids. The CDR3 coding sequence is TGCGCCAGCAGCCAAGGAGGAGGGGGAGTAGATACGCAGTATTTT. It translates to CASSQGGGGVDTQYF.

This clonotype was seen more than once but under ten times. DNA for the CDR3: TGTGCCACAGGGACAGAATCTTACGAGCAGTACTTC. This sequence encodes CATGTESYEQYF. The chain recombines TRBV6-5 with TRBJ2-7, with 7 bases aligning to TRBD1. Looked up from germline, CDR1 is MNHEY and CDR2 is SVGAGI. The length of the CDR3 is 12 residues. Germline trimming cut 10 bases from V and 4 bases from J; bases unmatched to any gene: 7.

Ten or more counts support this clonotype. The J gene is TRBJ2-7, the V gene TRBV27, with D perhaps being TRBD1 or TRBD2 (5 bases each). The germline V gene encodes CDR1 MNHEY and CDR2 SMNVEV (reference sequence). The V gene lost 2 bases and the J gene lost 3 bases, with 11 bases spanning the gap. The CDR3 runs to 14 residues. CDR3 region: CASSLSGRVYEQYF. The DNA for the CDR3 is TGTGCCAGCAGTTTAAGCGGCAGGGTCTACGAGCAGTACTTC.

The chain carries TRBV7-8 and TRBJ1-6, with D hard to call. Per the germline V gene, CDR1 is SGHVS and CDR2 is FQNEAQ. The length of the CDR3 is 15 residues. Trimming removed 6 bases at V and 0 bases at J, with 9 bases between. Here the CDR3 reads CASSAQSSYNSPLHF. The CDR3 DNA is TGTGCCAGCAGTGCCCAAAGCTCCTATAATTCACCCCTCCACTTT. The full variable domain, completed using reference TRBV7-8 and TRBJ1-6, is GAGVSQSPRYKVAKRGQDVALRCDPISGHVSLFWYQQALGQGPEFLTYFQNEAQLDKSGLPSDRFFAERPEGSVSTLKIQRTQQEDSAVYLCASSAQSSYNSPLHFGNGTRLTVT.

The chain recombines TRBV28 with TRBJ1-5; 12 bases are shared with TRBD1. CDR3 length: 16 amino acids. The J segment lost 5 bases and the V segment lost 2 bases, leaving 4 bases of the junction unmatched. Germline V CDR1 and CDR2: MDHEN, SYDVKM. CDR3 sequence reads: CASSLVGQGADQPQHF. CDR3 nucleotide sequence: TGTGCCAGCAGTTTAGTGGGACAGGGGGCCGATCAGCCCCAGCATTTT.

This clonotype was detected ten times or more. Written as DNA, the CDR3 is TGTGCCAGCAGCGCCGGAAACGAAGCCCCGTACTACGAGCAGTACTTC. Protein sequence: CASSAGNEAPYYEQYF. The chain recombines TRBV9 with TRBJ2-7; D is undetermined. V lost 3 bases and J lost 3, with 19 bases in between. CDR3 length: 16 amino acids. CDR1 is SGDLS and CDR2 is YYNGEE in the germline V gene.

The rearrangement uses TRBV29-1 and TRBJ1-2; D not certain. The CDR3 covers 12 residues. CDR1 is SQVTM, CDR2 ANQGSEA, per germline. V was pared by 4 bases and J by 8 bases, with 14 bases between. CDR3 in amino acids: CSVGGEPSGYTF. The CDR3 nucleotides read TGCAGCGTTGGCGGAGAACCGTCGGGCTACACCTTC.

V gene TRBV20-1 combines with J gene TRBJ2-1; 10 positions agree with TRBD1. CDR1 and CDR2 (germline): DFQATT, SNEGSKA (reference sequence). J was trimmed by 7 bases and V by 6 bases; bases with no gene match: 9. The length of the CDR3 is 14 residues. CDR3 sequence reads: CSANDRGRWNEQFF. As DNA, the CDR3 is TGCAGTGCAAACGACAGGGGGCGCTGGAATGAGCAGTTCTTC.

The rearrangement joins TRBV7-9 to TRBJ2-3; D may match TRBD1 or TRBD2 (5 bases each). The CDR3 has 14 amino acids. V lost 5 bases and J 5 bases, leaving 14 bases between the germline ends. From germline, CDR1 is SEHNR and CDR2 FQNEAQ (reference sequence). The CDR3 sequence: CASSQGERGDTQYF. As DNA, the CDR3 is TGTGCCAGCAGCCAAGGGGAGCGCGGAGATACGCAGTATTTT. Full variable domain (remainder filled in from reference TRBV7-9 and TRBJ2-3): DTGVSQNPRHKITKRGQNVTFRCDPISEHNRLYWYRQTLGQGPEFLTYFQNEAQLEKSRLLSDRFSAERPKGSFSTLEIQRTEQGDSAMYLCASSQGERGDTQYFGPGTRLTVL.

V gene TRBV2 combines with J gene TRBJ2-3; 7 nucleotides align to TRBD2. The germline V gene has CDR1 SNHLY and CDR2 FYNNEI. The CDR3 has 17 residues. V lost 7 bases and J lost 2; bases outside the gene matches: 15. The CDR3 DNA is TGTGCCAGCACCCGGCCGGTCGGGAGCGGGGACACAGATACGCAGTATTTT. As protein: CASTRPVGSGDTDTQYF.

This clonotype came up many times. The chain uses TRBV6-5 and TRBJ2-3, with D possibly being TRBD2 (6 bases). Deletions cut 0 bases from V and 0 bases from J, with 7 bases between. Germline V gives CDR1 MNHEY, CDR2 SVGAGI. The CDR3 sequence is 15 residues long. CDR3 in amino acids: CASSYSGGSTDTQYF. The CDR3 nucleotides read TGTGCCAGCAGTTACTCGGGAGGTAGCACAGATACGCAGTATTTT.

This clonotype was observed a handful of times. The gene calls are TRBV3-1 and TRBJ2-7, with D possibly TRBD2 on 6 matching bases. Germline values: CDR1 LGHDT, CDR2 YNNKEL (reference sequence). This CDR3 is 15 amino acids long. V was clipped by 4 bases and J by 0 bases, with 13 bases between them. The CDR3 bases are TGTGCCAGCAGCCCAACGGGAGAATTCTCCTACGAGCAGTACTTC. Translated: CASSPTGEFSYEQYF.

The rearrangement joins TRBV9 to TRBJ2-7; the D gene could be TRBD1 or TRBD2 (5 bases each). The CDR3 extends over 13 amino acids. The V gene's germline CDR1 is SGDLS and CDR2 YYNGEE. The ends were cut back, 4 bases at V and 6 bases at J, with 14 bases in the middle. The DNA for the CDR3 is TGTGCCAGCAGCTGGGGGACGTCAGGCGAGCAGTACTTC. This gives the protein CASSWGTSGEQYF. Variable domain in full (rest from reference TRBV9 and TRBJ2-7): DSGVTQTPKHLITATGQRVTLRCSPRSGDLSVYWYQQSLDQGLQFLIQYYNGEERAKGNILERFSAQQFPDLHSELNLSSLELGDSALYFCASSWGTSGEQYFGPGTRLTVT.

The chain uses TRBV7-8 and TRBJ2-5; 15 nucleotides align to TRBD2. V gave up 4 bases and J gave up 1 base; unmatched junction bases: 4. The CDR3 runs 17 residues. The germline V gene encodes CDR1 SGHVS and CDR2 FQNEAQ. The CDR3 DNA follows: TGTGCCAGCAGCTCTGGACTAGCGGGGGGGTTCCAAGAGACCCAGTACTTC. It specifies CASSSGLAGGFQETQYF.

This clonotype was counted between two and nine times. This rearrangement joins TRBV4-3 to TRBJ2-5; TRBD2 is a possible D gene (6 bases). The germline V gene encodes CDR1 LGHNA and CDR2 YSLEER. V was trimmed by 4 bases and J by 0 bases, leaving 12 bases between them. This CDR3 comprises 15 residues. Here the CDR3 reads CASSRFGDYQETQYF. The CDR3 nucleotides read TGCGCCAGCAGCCGCTTTGGGGACTACCAAGAGACCCAGTACTTC.

This clonotype was detected ten times or more. The rearrangement joins TRBV15 to TRBJ2-3, with 15 bases lining up with TRBD2. The CDR3 runs to 19 residues. Trimming at V came to 4 bases and at J to 0 bases, leaving 8 bases not matched to a gene. Germline CDR1 LNHNV, CDR2 YYDKDF (reference sequence). CDR3 DNA sequence: TGTGCCACCAGCAACTTACCGGGACTAGCGGGAGGTAGCACAGATACGCAGTATTTT. Its protein is CATSNLPGLAGGSTDTQYF. The full variable domain, completed using reference TRBV15 and TRBJ2-3, is DAMVIQNPRYQVTQFGKPVTLSCSQTLNHNVMYWYQQKSSQAPKLLFHYYDKDFNNEADTPDNFQSRRPNTSFCFLDIRSPGLGDTAMYLCATSNLPGLAGGSTDTQYFGPGTRLTVL.

This clonotype was found a few times. The genes are TRBV30 and TRBJ1-1; 7 positions agree with TRBD1. Germline V gene lookup returns CDR1 GTSNPN and CDR2 SVGIG (reference sequence). The CDR3 is made up of 14 amino acids. The J segment lost 2 bases and the V segment lost 5 bases, leaving 8 bases of the junction unmatched. Here the CDR3 DNA reads TGTGCCTGGGGTGGGGACAGCATTAACACTGAAGCTTTCTTT. This sequence encodes CAWGGDSINTEAFF.

This clonotype has a count of ten or more. The V and J genes are TRBV6-2 or TRBV6-3 and TRBJ2-2; no reliable D call. Trimming cost V 8 bases and J 6 bases, with 7 bases left between them. The CDR3 is 11 residues long. Per germline, CDR1 MNHEY and CDR2 SVGEGT. In DNA form, the CDR3 reads TGTGCCAGCCGCTCTTCCGGGGAGCTGTTTTTT. The encoded protein is CASRSSGELFF.

The chain has TRBV7-8 and TRBJ2-1, with D possibly TRBD2 on 5 matching bases. In germline, CDR1 is SGHVS, CDR2 FQNEAQ. The CDR3 has 12 amino acids. Trimming removed 3 bases from V and 8 bases from J, with 8 bases in between. CDR3 in DNA: TGTGCCAGCAGCTTTTCGGGATATGAGCAGTTCTTC. Translation gives CASSFSGYEQFF.

At least ten counts were recorded for this clonotype. V is TRBV7-9 and J is TRBJ2-2, with a tentative D call TRBD2 (6 bases). The V gene's germline CDR1 is SEHNR and CDR2 FQNEAQ (reference sequence). V lost 8 bases and J 0 bases, leaving 7 bases between the germline ends. The CDR3 covers 13 residues. CDR3 nucleotides: TGTGCCAGCGGACTACCGAACACCGGGGAGCTGTTTTTT. Residues: CASGLPNTGELFF. Variable domain in full (rest from reference TRBV7-9 and TRBJ2-2): DTGVSQNPRHKITKRGQNVTFRCDPISEHNRLYWYRQTLGQGPEFLTYFQNEAQLEKSRLLSDRFSAERPKGSFSTLEIQRTEQGDSAMYLCASGLPNTGELFFGEGSRLTVL.

The chain is built from TRBV14 and TRBJ2-1; D perhaps matches TRBD2 (6 bases). With 1 base removed from V and 0 bases from J, the gap between germline ends came to 19 bases. There are 19 residues in the CDR3. The germline gives CDR1 SGHDN, CDR2 FVKESK. This CDR3 is CASSQARRMGGGSYNEQFF. Written as DNA, the CDR3 is TGTGCCAGCAGCCAAGCTCGGCGGATGGGAGGAGGCTCCTACAATGAGCAGTTCTTC.

This clonotype was detected only a few times. The chain has TRBV4-3 and TRBJ2-5; 8 bases map to TRBD2. Germline V gene sequence: CDR1 LGHNA, CDR2 YSLEER. This CDR3 spans 18 amino acids. Trimming removed 0 bases from V and 0 bases from J; junction bases left unmatched: 9. CDR3 amino acids: CASSQDSTSGYNQETQYF. CDR3 in DNA: TGCGCCAGCAGCCAAGATTCAACTAGCGGCTACAACCAAGAGACCCAGTACTTC.

This clonotype is a singleton in its sample. The chain couples TRBV24-1 to TRBJ1-5; no definite D call. In germline, CDR1 is KGHDR, CDR2 SFDVKD. V was cut by 4 bases and J by 0 bases, with 6 bases left in between. This CDR3 spans 14 amino acids. The CDR3 protein is CATSEQYSNQPQHF. The CDR3 DNA is TGTGCCACCAGTGAGCAATATAGCAATCAGCCCCAGCATTTT.